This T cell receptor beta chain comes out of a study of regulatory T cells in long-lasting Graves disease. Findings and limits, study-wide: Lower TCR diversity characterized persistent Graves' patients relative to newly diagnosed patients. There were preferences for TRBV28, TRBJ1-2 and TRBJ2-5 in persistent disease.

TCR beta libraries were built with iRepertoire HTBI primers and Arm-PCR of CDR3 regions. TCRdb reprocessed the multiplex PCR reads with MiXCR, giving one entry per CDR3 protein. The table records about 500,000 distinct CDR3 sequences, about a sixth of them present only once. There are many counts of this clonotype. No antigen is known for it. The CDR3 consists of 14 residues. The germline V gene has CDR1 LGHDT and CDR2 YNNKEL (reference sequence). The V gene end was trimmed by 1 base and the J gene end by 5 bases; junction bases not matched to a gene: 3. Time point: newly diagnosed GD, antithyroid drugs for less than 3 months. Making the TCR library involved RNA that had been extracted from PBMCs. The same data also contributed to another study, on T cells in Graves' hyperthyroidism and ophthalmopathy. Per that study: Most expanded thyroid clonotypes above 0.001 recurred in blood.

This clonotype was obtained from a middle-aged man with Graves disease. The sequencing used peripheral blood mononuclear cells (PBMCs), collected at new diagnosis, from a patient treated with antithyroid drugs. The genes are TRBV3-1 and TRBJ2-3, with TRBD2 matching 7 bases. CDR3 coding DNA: TGTGCCAGCAGCCAAGCCAGGGAGGGAGATACGCAGTATTTT. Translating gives CASSQAREGDTQYF.